This entry is about one TCR beta chain. Antigen specificity is unknown. This specimen belongs to a study of cytomegalovirus exposure and HLA in healthy donors. Per the germline V gene, CDR1 is SGHTA and CDR2 is FQGNSA. The CDR3 consists of 13 residues. Trimming took 6 bases from V and 5 from J, leaving 11 bases between them. Study findings and constraints: A reported reduction in N-insertions relative to the 666-donor mean was seen in an Asian-associated ancestry cluster in a later analysis. Later analysis associated a missense DCLRE1C variant with TCR beta V- and J-gene trimming. Associated with cytomegalovirus, according to the listing, were around 160 TCR beta chains.

In the PCR, 60 Vbeta and 13 Jbeta primers were used. Assay used: immunoSEQ multiplex PCR; TCRdb lists only in-frame clones, some missing. The sample contains 150,000 to 250,000 clones, about four fifths of which appear only once. Specimen: PBMCs. The receptor was isolated from a girl under 18 in good health and CMV-seropositive. V usage is TRBV7-2 and J usage is TRBJ1-3; D might be TRBD1 (6 bases). This chain's CDR3 is CASSPGARNTIYF. CDR3 DNA sequence: TGTGCCAGCAGTCCAGGGGCGCGAAACACCATATATTTT.